This TCR beta chain derives from a study of blood T cell repertoires in COVID-19. Study as a whole: Researchers got acute and convalescent COVID-19 samples from the United States, Italy and Spain.

The germline CDR1 and CDR2 sequences are SGHRS and YFSETQ. The CDR3 sequence is 15 residues long. V was trimmed by 0 bases and J by 1 base, leaving 10 bases between them. The table came from immunoSEQ multiplex PCR; TCRdb's copy has only in-frame clones and leaves some out. The sample holds roughly 170,000 clones, roughly 90% seen once. The sample taken for sequencing was peripheral blood. The V and J genes are TRBV5-1 and TRBJ1-1, with a possible D match to TRBD1 (5 bases). This clonotype was obtained from a man aged 60-69 years with acute or convalescent COVID-19. CDR3 residues: CASSLEGPRNTEAFF. The CDR3 region has the DNA TGCGCCAGCAGCTTGGAGGGGCCTCGGAACACTGAAGCTTTCTTT.